Below are 14 T cell receptor beta chains sequenced from a single sample in a study of STAT5B mutations in CD4+ large granular lymphocyte leukemia. Sequencing used immunoSEQ multiplex PCR; TCRdb keeps in-frame clones, though not all of them. The sample lists more than 30,000 clones, 76% seen once, with more than 6% in the top ten. Input material: CD4+ T cells from blood buffy coats. These receptors all stem from a human donor in good health.

This clone was detected once. This chain connects TRBV18 to TRBJ2-3; TRBD1 matches at 10 bases. The CDR3 has 18 residues. V lost 5 bases and J lost 4; bases outside the gene matches: 15. Germline-derived CDR1 and CDR2 are KGHSH and LQKENI. The CDR3 sequence: CASSATDRGRFLADTQYF. The DNA of the CDR3 is TGTGCCAGCTCAGCCACCGACAGGGGGCGTTTTCTCGCAGATACGCAGTATTTT. The full variable domain, with the rest looked up from reference TRBV18 and TRBJ2-3, is NAGVMQNPRHLVRRRGQEARLRCSPMKGHSHVYWYRQLPEEGLKFMVYLQKENIIDESGMPKERFSAEFPKEGPSILRIQQVVRGDSAAYFCASSATDRGRFLADTQYFGPGTRLTVL.

The V call is TRBV5-1, the J call TRBJ2-7; D tentatively reads TRBD1 or TRBD2 (5 bases each). V dropped 2 bases and J dropped 6 bases, with 18 bases sitting between them. This CDR3 spans 15 amino acids. CDR1 and CDR2 from the germline V gene are SGHRS and YFSETQ. CDR3 protein: CASSFRAGTDPEQYF. CDR3 sequence (DNA): TGCGCCAGCAGCTTTAGGGCAGGGACCGACCCCGAGCAGTACTTC.

This clone has a handful of counts. The CDR3 is CASSTAPGLSNQPQHF. The CDR3 bases are TGTGCCAGCAGTACCGCCCCGGGACTGTCTAATCAGCCCCAGCATTTT. This rearrangement joins TRBV5-4 to TRBJ1-5, with D possibly matching TRBD1 (5 bases). The CDR3 loop spans 16 amino acids. Germline V gene lookup returns CDR1 SGHNT and CDR2 YYREEE (reference sequence). Trimming removed 5 bases at V and 4 bases at J, with 19 bases between.

The chain recombines TRBV10-1 with TRBJ1-2; D perhaps matches TRBD1 (6 bases). Germline loops: CDR1 WNHNN, CDR2 SYGVQD (reference sequence). The CDR3 loop spans 15 amino acids. V was shortened by 4 bases and J by 2 bases, with 14 bases between the two germline ends. CDR3 residues: CASSGNRDTNYGYTF. DNA for the CDR3: TGCGCCAGCAGTGGTAACCGGGACACCAACTATGGCTACACCTTC.

This chain links TRBV9 with TRBJ2-7; maybe TRBD2 (6 bases). Germline CDR1 and CDR2: SGDLS and YYNGEE. The CDR3 contains 16 residues. V was clipped by 0 bases and J by 6 bases, with 19 bases between them. This chain's CDR3 is CASSVAVEGIWAEQYF. The CDR3 coding sequence is TGTGCCAGCAGCGTAGCGGTGGAGGGTATCTGGGCCGAGCAGTACTTC. The full variable domain, its missing parts supplied by reference TRBV9 and TRBJ2-7, is DSGVTQTPKHLITATGQRVTLRCSPRSGDLSVYWYQQSLDQGLQFLIQYYNGEERAKGNILERFSAQQFPDLHSELNLSSLELGDSALYFCASSVAVEGIWAEQYFGPGTRLTVT.

The CDR3 nucleotides read TGTGCCAGCGGCCCGATACAGGATGAAAAACTGTTTTTT. Its protein product is CASGPIQDEKLFF. The chain combines TRBV18 with TRBJ1-4; D might be TRBD1 (5 bases). The CDR3 has 13 amino acids. Germline loops: CDR1 KGHSH, CDR2 LQKENI. The V end lost 8 bases, the J end lost 6 bases, and 13 bases lay between the germline ends.

The chain carries TRBV29-1 and TRBJ1-4; 8 bases are shared with TRBD1. This CDR3 is 13 amino acids long. The V gene's germline CDR1 is SQVTM and CDR2 ANQGSEA. With 7 bases clipped from V and 5 bases from J, the junction kept 6 bases outside the gene matches. The CDR3: CSARGDRNEKLFF. The CDR3 DNA is TGCAGCGCCCGAGGGGACAGGAATGAAAAACTGTTTTTT.

By sample share, this clone is medium-sized. This sequence joins TRBV10-3 and TRBJ1-3; TRBD1 is a possible D gene (6 bases). V lost 10 bases and J 5 bases, leaving 12 bases between the germline ends. There are 12 residues in the CDR3. Germline CDR1 and CDR2: ENHRY and SYGVKD. CDR3: CATAGDRNTIYF. For the CDR3, the DNA is TGTGCCACCGCAGGGGACAGAAACACCATATATTTT.

This chain joins TRBV9 and TRBJ1-4; weak D call: TRBD1 (5 bases). The V gene lost 4 bases and the J gene lost 8 bases, with 18 bases spanning the gap. Germline V gene sequence: CDR1 SGDLS, CDR2 YYNGEE. This CDR3 spans 15 amino acids. CDR3 in amino acids: CASSPRGVPSEKLFF. DNA for the CDR3: TGTGCCAGCAGCCCTCGGGGGGTCCCCAGCGAAAAACTGTTTTTT. Filled out from reference TRBV9 and TRBJ1-4, the complete variable domain reads DSGVTQTPKHLITATGQRVTLRCSPRSGDLSVYWYQQSLDQGLQFLIQYYNGEERAKGNILERFSAQQFPDLHSELNLSSLELGDSALYFCASSPRGVPSEKLFFGSGTQLSVL.

The J gene is TRBJ2-3, the V gene TRBV19; the D call may be TRBD1 or TRBD2 (6 bases each). Trimming cost V 3 bases and J 5 bases, with 15 bases left between them. Germline CDR1 is LNHDA and CDR2 is SQIVND (reference sequence). The CDR3 covers 15 residues. CDR3 sequence: CASSMVQGGIDTQYF. Written as DNA, the CDR3 is TGTGCCAGTAGTATGGTACAGGGAGGAATAGATACGCAGTATTTT.

This sequence joins TRBV29-1 and TRBJ1-4; D unclear. The CDR3 covers 13 residues. CDR1 is SQVTM and CDR2 is ANQGSEA in the germline V gene. Trimming took 4 bases from V and 2 from J, leaving 8 bases between them. The DNA for the CDR3 is TGCAGCGTTGGAGCAGCCACTAATGAAAAACTGTTTTTT. Protein: CSVGAATNEKLFF.

The chain recombines TRBV5-4 with TRBJ2-1; 9 positions agree with TRBD2. The CDR3 totals 15 residues. With V trimmed by 8 bases and J by 4 bases, 10 bases remained unmatched. Germline V gene data show CDR1 as SGHNT and CDR2 as YYREEE (reference sequence). The CDR3 protein is CASSRGAGGYNEQFF. In nucleotides, the CDR3 is TGTGCCAGTTCCCGGGGGGCGGGAGGGTACAATGAGCAGTTCTTC.

Only a few counts were recorded for this clone. CDR3 protein: CASSSRQATEAFF. DNA of the CDR3: TGTGCCAGCAGCTCCAGACAGGCCACTGAAGCTTTCTTT. V is TRBV11-3 and J is TRBJ1-1; a possible D gene is TRBD1 (6 bases). V dropped 4 bases and J dropped 4 bases, with 10 bases sitting between them. The CDR3 extends over 13 amino acids. Germline V lookup: CDR1 SGHNT, CDR2 YENEEA. The full variable domain, rest sourced from reference TRBV11-3 and TRBJ1-1, is EAGVVQSPRYKIIEKKQPVAFWCNPISGHNTLYWYLQNLGQGPELLIRYENEEAVDDSQLPKDRFSAERLKGVDSTLKIQPAELGDSAVYLCASSSRQATEAFFGQGTRLTVV.

V is TRBV27 and J is TRBJ1-4; maybe TRBD1 (6 bases). CDR3 length: 15 residues. V dropped 6 bases and J dropped 5 bases, with 16 bases sitting between them. The germline gives CDR1 MNHEY, CDR2 SMNVEV (reference sequence). The CDR3: CASSRLGQSNEKLFF. The CDR3 DNA follows: TGTGCCAGCAGCCGCCTTGGACAGTCAAATGAAAAACTGTTTTTT. Supplemented by reference TRBV27 and TRBJ1-4, the full variable domain reads EAQVTQNPRYLITVTGKKLTVTCSQNMNHEYMSWYRQDPGLGLRQIYYSMNVEVTDKGDVPEGYKVSRKEKRNFPLILESPSPNQTSLYFCASSRLGQSNEKLFFGSGTQLSVL.